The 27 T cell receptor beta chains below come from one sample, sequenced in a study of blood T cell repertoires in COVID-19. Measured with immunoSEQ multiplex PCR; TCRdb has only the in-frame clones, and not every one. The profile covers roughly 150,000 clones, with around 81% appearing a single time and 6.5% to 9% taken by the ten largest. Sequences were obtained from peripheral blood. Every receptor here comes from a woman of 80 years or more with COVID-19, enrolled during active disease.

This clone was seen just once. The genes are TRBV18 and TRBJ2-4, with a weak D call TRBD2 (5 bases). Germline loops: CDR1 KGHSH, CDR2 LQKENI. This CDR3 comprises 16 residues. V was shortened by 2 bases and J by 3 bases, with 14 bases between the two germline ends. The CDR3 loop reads CASSPTLTGGKNIQYF. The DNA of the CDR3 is TGTGCCAGCTCACCAACGCTTACCGGAGGCAAAAACATTCAGTACTTC.

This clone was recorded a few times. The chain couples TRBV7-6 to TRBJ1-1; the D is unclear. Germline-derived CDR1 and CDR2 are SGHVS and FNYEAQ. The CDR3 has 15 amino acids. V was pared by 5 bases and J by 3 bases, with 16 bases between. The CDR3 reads CASSPLGGPYTEAFF. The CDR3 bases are TGTGCCAGCAGCCCCCTCGGAGGGCCTTACACTGAAGCTTTCTTT.

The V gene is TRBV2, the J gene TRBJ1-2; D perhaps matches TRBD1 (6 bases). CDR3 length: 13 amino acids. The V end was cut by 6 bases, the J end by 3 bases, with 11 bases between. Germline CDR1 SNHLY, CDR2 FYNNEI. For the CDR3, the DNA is TGTGCCAGCAGGAAGGGGGGGGACTATGGCTACACCTTC. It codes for CASRKGGDYGYTF.

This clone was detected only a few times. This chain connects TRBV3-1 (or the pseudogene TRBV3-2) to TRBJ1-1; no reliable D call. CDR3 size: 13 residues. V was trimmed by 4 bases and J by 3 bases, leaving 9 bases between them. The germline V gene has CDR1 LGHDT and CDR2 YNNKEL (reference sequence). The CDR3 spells CASSPRGDTEAFF. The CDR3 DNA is TGTGCCAGCAGCCCGAGAGGCGACACTGAAGCTTTCTTT.

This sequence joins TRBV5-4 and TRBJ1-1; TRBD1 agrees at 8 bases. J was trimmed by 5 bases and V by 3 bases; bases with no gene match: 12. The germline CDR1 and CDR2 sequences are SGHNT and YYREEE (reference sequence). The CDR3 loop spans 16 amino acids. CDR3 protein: CASSSGGRGPGTEAFF. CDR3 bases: TGTGCCAGCAGCTCGGGGGGCAGGGGGCCAGGAACTGAAGCTTTCTTT.

CDR3 DNA sequence: TGCGCCAGCAGCCGACGATCCGACGGAGAGCTACCCTACGAGCAGTACTTC. Encoded protein: CASSRRSDGELPYEQYF. This chain uses TRBV5-1 with TRBJ2-7, with D uncertain. The germline CDR1 and CDR2 sequences are SGHRS and YFSETQ. This CDR3 is built from 17 residues. The V and J ends lost 4 bases and 2 bases respectively, with 22 bases between them.

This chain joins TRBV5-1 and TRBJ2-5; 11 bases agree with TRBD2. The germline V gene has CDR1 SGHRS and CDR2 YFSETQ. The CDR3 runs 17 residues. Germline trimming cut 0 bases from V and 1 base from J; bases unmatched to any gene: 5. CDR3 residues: CASSLVLAGGSQETQYF. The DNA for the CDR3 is TGCGCCAGCAGCTTGGTTCTAGCGGGGGGCTCCCAAGAGACCCAGTACTTC.

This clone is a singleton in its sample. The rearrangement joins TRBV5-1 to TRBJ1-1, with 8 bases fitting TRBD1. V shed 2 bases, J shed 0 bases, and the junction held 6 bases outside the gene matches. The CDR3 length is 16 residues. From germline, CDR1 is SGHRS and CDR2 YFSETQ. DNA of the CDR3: TGCGCCAGCAGCTTAACAGGGGGAGCCATGAACACTGAAGCTTTCTTT. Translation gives CASSLTGGAMNTEAFF.

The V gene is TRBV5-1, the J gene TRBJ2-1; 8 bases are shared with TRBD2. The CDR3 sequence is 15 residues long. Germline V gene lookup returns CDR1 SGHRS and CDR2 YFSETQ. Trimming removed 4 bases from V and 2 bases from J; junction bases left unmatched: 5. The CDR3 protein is CASSPGGAAYNEQFF. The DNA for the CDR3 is TGCGCCAGCAGCCCCGGGGGGGCAGCCTACAATGAGCAGTTCTTC.

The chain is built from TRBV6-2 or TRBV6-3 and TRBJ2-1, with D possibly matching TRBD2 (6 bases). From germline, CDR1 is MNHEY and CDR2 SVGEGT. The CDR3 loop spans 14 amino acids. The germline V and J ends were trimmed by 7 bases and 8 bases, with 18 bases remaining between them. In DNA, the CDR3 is TGTGCCAGCAACCCCCGACTAGGTGGCGATGAGCAGTTCTTC. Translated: CASNPRLGGDEQFF.

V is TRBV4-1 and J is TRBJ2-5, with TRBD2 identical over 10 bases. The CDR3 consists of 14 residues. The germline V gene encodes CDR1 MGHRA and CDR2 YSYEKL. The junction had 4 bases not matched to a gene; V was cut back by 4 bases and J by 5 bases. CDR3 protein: CASSPIAGGETQYF. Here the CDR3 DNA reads TGCGCCAGCAGCCCCATAGCGGGGGGCGAGACCCAGTACTTC.

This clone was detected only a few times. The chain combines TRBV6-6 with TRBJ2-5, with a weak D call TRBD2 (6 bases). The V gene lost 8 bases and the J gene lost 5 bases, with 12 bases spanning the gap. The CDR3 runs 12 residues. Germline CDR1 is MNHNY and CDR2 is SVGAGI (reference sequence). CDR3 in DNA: TGTGCCAGCGGGGGGAGTACCGAGACCCAGTACTTC. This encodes CASGGSTETQYF.

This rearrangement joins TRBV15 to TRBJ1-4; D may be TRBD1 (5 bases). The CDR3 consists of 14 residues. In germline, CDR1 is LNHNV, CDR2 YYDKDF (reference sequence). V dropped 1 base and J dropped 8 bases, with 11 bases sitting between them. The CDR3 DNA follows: TGTGCCACCAGCAGAGGGGGGGTCGGGGAAAAACTGTTTTTT. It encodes CATSRGGVGEKLFF.

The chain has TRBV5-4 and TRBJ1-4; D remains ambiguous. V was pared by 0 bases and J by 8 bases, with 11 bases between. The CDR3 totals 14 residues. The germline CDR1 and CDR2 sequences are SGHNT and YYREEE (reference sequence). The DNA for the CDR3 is TGTGCCAGCAGCTTGGCAAACTCGGGGGAAAAACTGTTTTTT. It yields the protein CASSLANSGEKLFF. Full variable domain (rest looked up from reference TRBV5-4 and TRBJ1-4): ETGVTQSPTHLIKTRGQQVTLRCSSQSGHNTVSWYQQALGQGPQFIFQYYREEENGRGNFPPRFSGLQFPNYSSELNVNALELDDSALYLCASSLANSGEKLFFGSGTQLSVL.

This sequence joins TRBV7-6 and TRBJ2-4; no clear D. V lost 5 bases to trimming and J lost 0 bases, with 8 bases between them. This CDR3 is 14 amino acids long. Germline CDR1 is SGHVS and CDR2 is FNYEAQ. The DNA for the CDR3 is TGTGCCAGCAGCCCGAGTTTAGCCAAAAACATTCAGTACTTC. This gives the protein CASSPSLAKNIQYF.

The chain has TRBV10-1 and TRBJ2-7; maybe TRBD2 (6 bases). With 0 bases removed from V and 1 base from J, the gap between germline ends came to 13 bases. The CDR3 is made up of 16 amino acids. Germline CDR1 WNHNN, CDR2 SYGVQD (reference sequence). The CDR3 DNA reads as TGCGCCAGCAGTGAGTCGATGGGGGGACGATCCTACGAGCAGTACTTC. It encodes CASSESMGGRSYEQYF.

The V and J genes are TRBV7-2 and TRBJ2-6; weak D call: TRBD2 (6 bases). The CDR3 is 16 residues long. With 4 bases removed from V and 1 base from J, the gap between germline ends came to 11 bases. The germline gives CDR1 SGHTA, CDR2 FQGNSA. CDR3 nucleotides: TGTGCCAGCAGCTCCCGACGGGGGTCTGGGGCCAACGTCCTGACTTTC. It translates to CASSSRRGSGANVLTF. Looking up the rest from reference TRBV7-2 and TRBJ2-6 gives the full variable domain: GAGVSQSPSNKVTEKGKDVELRCDPISGHTALYWYRQSLGQGLEFLIYFQGNSAPDKSGLPSDRFSAERTGGSVSTLTIQRTQQEDSAVYLCASSSRRGSGANVLTFGAGSRLTVL.

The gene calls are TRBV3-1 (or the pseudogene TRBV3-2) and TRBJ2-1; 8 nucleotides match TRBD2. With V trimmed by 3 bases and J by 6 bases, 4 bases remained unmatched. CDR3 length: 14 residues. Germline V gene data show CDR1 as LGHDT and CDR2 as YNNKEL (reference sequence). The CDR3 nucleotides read TGTGCCAGCAGCCAGACGGGAGGGTTCAATGAGCAGTTCTTC. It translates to CASSQTGGFNEQFF.

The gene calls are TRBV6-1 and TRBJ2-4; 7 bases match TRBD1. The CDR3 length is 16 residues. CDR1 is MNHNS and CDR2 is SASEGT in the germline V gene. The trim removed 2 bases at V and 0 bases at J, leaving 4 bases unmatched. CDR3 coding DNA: TGTGCCAGCAGTGAACGGGACAGTAGAGCCAAAAACATTCAGTACTTC. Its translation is CASSERDSRAKNIQYF.

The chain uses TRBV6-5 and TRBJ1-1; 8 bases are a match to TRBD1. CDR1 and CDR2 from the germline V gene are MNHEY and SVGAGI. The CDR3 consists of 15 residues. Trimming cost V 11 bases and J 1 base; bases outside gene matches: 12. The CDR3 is CAGSGSGGWNTEAFF. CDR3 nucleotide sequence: TGTGCCGGTTCAGGCTCAGGGGGCTGGAACACTGAAGCTTTCTTT.

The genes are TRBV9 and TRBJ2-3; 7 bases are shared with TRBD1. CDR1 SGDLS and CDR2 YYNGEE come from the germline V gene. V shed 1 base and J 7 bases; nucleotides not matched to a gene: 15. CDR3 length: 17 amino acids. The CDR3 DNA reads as TGTGCCAGCAGCGTACTCTCAGGGGGAGTGGGTGACTATACGCAGTATTTT. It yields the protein CASSVLSGGVGDYTQYF.

For the CDR3, the DNA is TGCGCCAGCAGCCCAATAGACAGGAGGAACTATGGCTACACCTTC. Translation gives CASSPIDRRNYGYTF. The rearrangement joins TRBV5-1 to TRBJ1-2, with D possibly TRBD1 on 6 matching bases. Germline CDR1 and CDR2: SGHRS and YFSETQ. The CDR3 spans 15 residues. Trimming cost V 4 bases and J 2 bases, with 15 bases left between them.

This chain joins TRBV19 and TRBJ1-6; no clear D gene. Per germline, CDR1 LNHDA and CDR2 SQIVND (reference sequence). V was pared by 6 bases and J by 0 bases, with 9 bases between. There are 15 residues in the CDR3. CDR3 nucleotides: TGTGCCAGTAGCGCCGGGAGCTCCTATAATTCACCCCTCCACTTT. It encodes CASSAGSSYNSPLHF.

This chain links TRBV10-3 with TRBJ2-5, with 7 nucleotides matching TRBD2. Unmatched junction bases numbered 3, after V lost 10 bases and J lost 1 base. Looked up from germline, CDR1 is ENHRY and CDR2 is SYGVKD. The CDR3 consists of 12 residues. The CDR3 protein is CATASGQETQYF. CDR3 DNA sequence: TGTGCCACCGCTAGCGGCCAAGAGACCCAGTACTTC.

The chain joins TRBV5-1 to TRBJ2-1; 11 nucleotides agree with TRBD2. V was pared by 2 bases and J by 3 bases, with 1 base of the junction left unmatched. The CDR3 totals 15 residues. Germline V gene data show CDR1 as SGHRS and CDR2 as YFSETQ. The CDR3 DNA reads TGCGCCAGCAGCTTTAGCGGGGGGGACTACAATGAGCAGTTCTTC. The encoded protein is CASSFSGGDYNEQFF.

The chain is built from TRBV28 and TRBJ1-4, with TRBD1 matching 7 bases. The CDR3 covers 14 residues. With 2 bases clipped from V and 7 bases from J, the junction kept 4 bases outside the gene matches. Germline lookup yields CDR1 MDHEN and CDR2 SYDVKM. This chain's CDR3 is CASSLPTGSEKLFF. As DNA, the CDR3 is TGTGCCAGCAGTTTACCGACAGGGAGTGAAAAACTGTTTTTT.

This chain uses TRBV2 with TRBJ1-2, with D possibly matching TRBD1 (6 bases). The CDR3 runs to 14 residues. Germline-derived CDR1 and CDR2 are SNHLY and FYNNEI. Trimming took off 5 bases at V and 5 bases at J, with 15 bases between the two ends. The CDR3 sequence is CASSQGTSGYGYTF. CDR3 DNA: TGTGCCAGCAGTCAAGGGACAAGCGGGTATGGCTACACCTTC.